A selection of T cell receptor beta chains follows, all from one sample in a study of cytomegalovirus exposure and HLA in healthy donors. Method: immunoSEQ multiplex PCR; TCRdb's copy keeps in-frame clones and lacks some. The profile covers under 100,000 clones, with roughly two thirds appearing a single time and roughly 15% taken by the ten largest. Sample: PBMCs. All receptors come from a woman aged 50 to 60 in good health and CMV-seropositive. CDR3s include the opening cysteine and the closing phenylalanine or tryptophan. Each record gives: D gene, clone size, V gene, J gene, CDR3 DNA, CDR3 protein. D genes are given only for firm matches. Only some rows state a clone size, as once, few, many or a class for expanded clones.

>NA|NA|TRBV19|TRBJ1-4
TGTGCCAGTAGTCTGGGGCAGGACAATGAAAAACTGTTTTTT
CASSLGQDNEKLFF
>NA|few|TRBV5-8|TRBJ1-3
TGTGCCAGCAGCTTGGGGCGGCTCTCTGGAAACACCATATATTTT
CASSLGRLSGNTIYF
>NA|NA|TRBV6-5|TRBJ2-5
TGTGCTGCGAGCGTGGACTCCGAAGAGACCCAGTACTTC
CAASVDSEETQYF
>NA|NA|TRBV6-5|TRBJ2-7
TGTGCCAGCAGTGACCGAGGGGGCGAGCAGTACTTC
CASSDRGGEQYF
>TRBD1|NA|TRBV7-8|TRBJ2-7
TGTGCCAGCAGCTTGGGACAGGGATGGGAGCAGTACTTC
CASSLGQGWEQYF
>NA|once|TRBV29-1|TRBJ2-2
TGCAGCGTTGCCGGGAGTAACACCGGGGAGCTGTTTTTT
CSVAGSNTGELFF
>NA|NA|TRBV28|TRBJ1-2
TGTGCCAGCAGTTTACCCCGTAACTATGGCTACACCTTC
CASSLPRNYGYTF
>TRBD2|NA|TRBV9|TRBJ2-7
TGTGCCGGCGAACTAGCGGCATTCTACGAGCAGTACTTC
CAGELAAFYEQYF
>NA|NA|TRBV29-1|TRBJ2-7
TGCAGCGTTGAAGATCAGGCAGCCAGAGTTGGTGAGCAGTACTTC
CSVEDQAARVGEQYF
>TRBD1|once|TRBV19|TRBJ1-4
TGTGCCAGTAGTATAAACCGGGACAGGGCCGAAAAACTGTTTTTT
CASSINRDRAEKLFF
>TRBD1|NA|TRBV10-1|TRBJ2-7
TGCGCCAGCAGTGAAATCGGACAGGGGTTCGGCGAGCAGTACTTC
CASSEIGQGFGEQYF
>TRBD2|NA|TRBV5-1|TRBJ2-1
TGCGCCAGCAGCTTCGTGAGCGGGAGAGTCTCCTACAATGAGCAGTTCTTC
CASSFVSGRVSYNEQFF
>NA|once|TRBV19|TRBJ2-5
TGTGCCAGTAGCGGAGGAGGGGCCCGAGTGGAGACCCAGTACTTC
CASSGGGARVETQYF
>TRBD1|few|TRBV5-1|TRBJ2-6
TGCGCCAGCAGCTTGGGGACAGGGCAGTCCTCTGGGGCCAACGTCCTGACTTTC
CASSLGTGQSSGANVLTF
>TRBD2|once|TRBV4-3|TRBJ2-7
TGCGCCAGCAGCCGGGCCGGGGGGAAAGACGAGCAGTACTTC
CASSRAGGKDEQYF
>NA|NA|TRBV2|TRBJ2-7
TGTGCCAGCGGACAGATTCCCTACGAGCAGTACTTC
CASGQIPYEQYF
>NA|NA|TRBV13|TRBJ2-4
TGTGCCAGCAGCTTAGGCCGGCCAGGAAGCCCTGCCAATTTACTAGCCAAAAACATTCAGTACTTC
CASSLGRPGSPANLLAKNIQYF
>NA|once|TRBV2|TRBJ1-5
TGTGCCAGCAGTTTAAGGGGGGGAGATCAGCCCCAGCATTTT
CASSLRGGDQPQHF
>NA|NA|TRBV19|TRBJ2-5
TGTGCCAGTAGTATGGGGTCAGGGGTCGGGACCCAGTACTTC
CASSMGSGVGTQYF
>TRBD2|NA|TRBV28|TRBJ2-1
TGTGCCAGCGGGGGGGGTGACCCGGTGAGCTACAATGAGCAGTTCTTC
CASGGGDPVSYNEQFF
>TRBD2|NA|TRBV9|TRBJ2-1
TGTGCCAGCAGCCTAGCGGGAGGGCCGCGGGAGCAGTTCTTC
CASSLAGGPREQFF
>TRBD2|once|TRBV27|TRBJ2-7
TGTGCCAGCAGTTGGGGACTAGCGGCCCCATACGAGCAGTACTTC
CASSWGLAAPYEQYF
>NA|NA|TRBV10-3|TRBJ1-5
TGTGCCATCAGTGAGGCAGGAGGTGGTCAGCCCCAGCATTTT
CAISEAGGGQPQHF
>NA|NA|TRBV2|TRBJ2-7
TGTGCCACAAGAGGTCTAGGATACTACGAGCAGTACTTC
CATRGLGYYEQYF
>TRBD1|many|TRBV30|TRBJ2-1
TGTGCCTGGCATACCCCGGGACAGAGTATATACAATGAGCAGTTCTTC
CAWHTPGQSIYNEQFF
>TRBD1|NA|TRBV10-3|TRBJ1-2
TGTGCCATCAGCCGCAGAGAGCAGGGGGCAGACTATGGCTACACCTTC
CAISRREQGADYGYTF
>NA|NA|TRBV5-1|TRBJ1-1
TGCGCCAGCAGCTTGGAGCTGTACACTGAAGCTTTCTTT
CASSLELYTEAFF
>NA|few|TRBV6-4|TRBJ1-3
TGTGCCAGCAGTGACCCGGCGGGGAGGGGTCAAACTGGAAACACCATATATTTT
CASSDPAGRGQTGNTIYF
>NA|NA|TRBV2|TRBJ1-1
TGTGCCAGCAGTGCAGTTGGAGGAGCTCTGAACACTGAAGCTTTCTTT
CASSAVGGALNTEAFF
>NA|NA|TRBV5-4|TRBJ2-7
TGTGCCAGCAGCGCCATCGACAGAAGAGACTACGAGCAGTACTTC
CASSAIDRRDYEQYF
>TRBD1|NA|TRBV19|TRBJ1-5
TGTGCCAGTAGTATTTCCCGGACAGGTAGGGGACCCTATAGCAATCAGCCCCAGCATTTT
CASSISRTGRGPYSNQPQHF
>TRBD1|few|TRBV6-6|TRBJ1-1
TGTGCCAGCAGTTACTGGACAGGGGGGACTGAAGCTTTCTTT
CASSYWTGGTEAFF
>NA|many|TRBV4-2|TRBJ1-3
TGTGCCAGCAGCATGGGCCCGGGGAACACCATATATTTT
CASSMGPGNTIYF
>NA|NA|TRBV6-4|TRBJ1-6
TGTGCCAGCAGTGGGCAGGTGAATTCACCCCTCCACTTT
CASSGQVNSPLHF
>NA|NA|TRBV2|TRBJ2-1
TGTGCCAGCAGGATTCAGGCGTACAATGAGCAGTTCTTC
CASRIQAYNEQFF
>TRBD1|NA|TRBV19|TRBJ1-2
TGTGCCAGTAGTATCCGCAGGGGGCCTTTCTATGGCTACACCTTC
CASSIRRGPFYGYTF
>TRBD1|NA|TRBV30|TRBJ1-2
TGTGCCTCGGCAGGGGGAAGGGATGGCTACACCTTC
CASAGGRDGYTF
>NA|NA|TRBV28|TRBJ2-5
TGTGCCAGCAGTTTCCCCAGGCGTGAAGAGACCCAGTACTTC
CASSFPRREETQYF
>NA|NA|TRBV6-5|TRBJ2-7
TGTGCCAGCTCTGAAACAGGGATCGGCGGCGAGCAGTACTTC
CASSETGIGGEQYF
>TRBD2|few|TRBV4-2|TRBJ2-5
TGTGCCAGCAGCCAAGGAGCGGGACAAGAGACCCAGTACTTC
CASSQGAGQETQYF
>NA|NA|TRBV28|TRBJ1-4
TGTGCCAGCAGCTCGACGGGGACTAATGAAAAACTGTTTTTT
CASSSTGTNEKLFF
>TRBD2|NA|TRBV27|TRBJ2-1
TGTGCCAGCGGAACTAGCGGGAGGGCGAATGAGCAGTTCTTC
CASGTSGRANEQFF